The rows below give T cell receptor beta chains drawn from one sample of a study of shared clonotypes between healthy human individuals. Sequencing used immunoSEQ multiplex PCR; TCRdb keeps in-frame clones, though not all of them. The sample lists millions of clones; over 85% were seen once. Sequenced input: naive CD4+ T cells sorted from blood. These receptors all stem from a man between 18 and 35 years old in good health. The CDR3 runs from the conserved cysteine through the conserved F or W. D genes are given only for firm matches. The size of a clone is reported for some rows only, either as once, few or many, or as a class for expanded clones.

NA	TRBV6-5	NA	TRBJ2-3	CATRDSGSLTDTQYF	TGTGCCACGAGGGACAGCGGGAGCCTCACAGATACGCAGTATTTT
TRBD2	TRBV7-2	NA	TRBJ2-7	CASSLTSSGSYEQYF	TGTGCCAGCAGCTTAACGTCTAGCGGCTCCTACGAGCAGTACTTC
NA	TRBV30	NA	TRBJ1-1	CAFGPMNTEAFF	TGTGCCTTCGGTCCCATGAACACTGAAGCTTTCTTT
NA	TRBV5-1	NA	TRBJ2-7	CASSPTGGSSYEQYF	TGCGCCAGCAGCCCGACAGGTGGGAGCTCCTACGAGCAGTACTTC
NA	TRBV11-2	NA	TRBJ2-7	CASRRDKQGLICEQYF	TGTGCCAGCCGTCGAGACAAACAGGGATTGATCTGCGAGCAGTACTTC
TRBD2	TRBV7-9	NA	TRBJ2-7	CASSLGAAGVWEQYF	TGTGCCAGCAGCTTAGGAGCAGCGGGGGTGTGGGAGCAGTACTTC
NA	TRBV27	NA	TRBJ2-1	CASSGRSSVIHEQFF	TGTGCCAGCAGTGGGCGTAGTTCAGTCATTCATGAGCAGTTCTTC
NA	TRBV21-1	NA	TRBJ2-7	CASSSRIKYF	TGTGCCAGCAGCTCTCGCATTAAGTACTTC
TRBD2	TRBV6-5	NA	TRBJ2-2	CASSLLAPNTGELFF	TGTGCCAGCAGTTTACTAGCGCCGAACACCGGGGAGCTGTTTTTT
NA	TRBV18	NA	TRBJ2-7	CASSPGTTILYEQYF	TGTGCCAGCTCACCAGGGACAACTATACTATACGAGCAGTACTTC
NA	TRBV30	few	TRBJ1-1	CAWGRGTAFF	TGTGCCTGGGGCCGGGGGACGGCTTTCTTT
TRBD2	TRBV25-1	NA	TRBJ2-1	CASSPSGTFNEQFF	TGTGCCAGCAGTCCTAGCGGAACGTTCAATGAGCAGTTCTTC
TRBD1	TRBV7-2	NA	TRBJ2-7	CASSLDGTVSYEQYF	TGTGCCAGCAGCTTAGATGGGACAGTATCCTACGAGCAGTACTTC
TRBD2	TRBV6-6	NA	TRBJ2-7	CASSRLAGAYEQYF	TGTGCCAGCAGTCGACTAGCGGGGGCCTACGAGCAGTACTTC
NA	TRBV6-4	NA	TRBJ1-2	CGASGKGNNGYTF	TGTGGAGCCTCGGGGAAGGGGAACAATGGCTACACCTTC
TRBD1	TRBV19	NA	TRBJ1-6	CASSIGAGGNSPLHF	TGTGCCAGTAGTATCGGGGCAGGGGGTAATTCACCCCTCCACTTT
NA	TRBV6-1	NA	TRBJ1-6	CASSARTASSYNSPLHF	TGTGCCAGCAGTGCACGGACAGCGAGCTCCTATAATTCACCCCTCCACTTT
TRBD1	TRBV27	NA	TRBJ1-1	CASSLMGQKAFF	TGTGCCAGCAGTTTAATGGGACAGAAAGCTTTCTTT
TRBD1	TRBV6-1	NA	TRBJ2-7	CASSVDRGHEQYF	TGTGCCAGCAGTGTGGACAGGGGGCACGAGCAGTACTTC
TRBD1	TRBV6-6	NA	TRBJ1-2	CASRAGQRNYGYTF	TGTGCCAGCAGAGCGGGACAGAGAAACTATGGCTACACCTTC
NA	TRBV29-1	NA	TRBJ2-5	CSVDGARRETQYF	TGCAGCGTTGACGGGGCCAGGCGAGAGACCCAGTACTTC
TRBD2	TRBV5-1	once	TRBJ2-3	CASSYGGSSPDTQYF	TGCGCCAGCAGCTACGGCGGGAGTAGCCCAGATACGCAGTATTTT
TRBD2	TRBV9	NA	TRBJ2-1	CASSALAGGIYNEQFF	TGTGCCAGCAGCGCACTAGCGGGAGGCATATACAATGAGCAGTTCTTC
NA	TRBV19	NA	TRBJ1-4	CASSEGRGEKLFF	TGTGCCAGTAGTGAGGGGCGCGGTGAAAAACTGTTTTTT
NA	TRBV10-3	NA	TRBJ2-5	CAISESRGAPSQETQYF	TGTGCCATCAGTGAGTCGAGAGGGGCTCCCTCGCAAGAGACCCAGTACTTC
TRBD1	TRBV5-6	NA	TRBJ1-6	CASSLKTGQGNSPLHF	TGTGCCAGCAGCTTGAAAACCGGACAGGGAAATTCACCCCTCCACTTT
NA	TRBV7-9	NA	TRBJ2-3	CASSLGGGWATDTQYF	TGTGCCAGCAGCTTAGGCGGCGGGTGGGCCACAGATACGCAGTATTTT
NA	TRBV6-5	NA	TRBJ2-5	CASSKQMLLETQYF	TGTGCCAGCAGTAAACAGATGTTGTTGGAGACCCAGTACTTC
NA	TRBV28	NA	TRBJ2-7	CASSFGQYEQYF	TGTGCCAGCAGTTTCGGACAGTACGAGCAGTACTTC
NA	TRBV18	once	TRBJ2-2	CASSPVNTGELFF	TGTGCCAGCTCACCAGTGAACACCGGGGAGCTGTTTTTT
TRBD2	TRBV6-7	NA	TRBJ2-1	CASSYWGGTVEQFF	TGTGCCAGCAGTTACTGGGGGGGTACGGTTGAGCAGTTCTTC
NA	TRBV30	NA	TRBJ2-3	CAWSDFGFTDTQYF	TGTGCCTGGAGTGACTTCGGTTTCACAGATACGCAGTATTTT
TRBD2	TRBV27	NA	TRBJ2-1	CASTPAGGPYNEQFF	TGTGCCAGCACTCCCGCGGGAGGGCCGTACAATGAGCAGTTCTTC
NA	TRBV19	NA	TRBJ2-6	CASSIGGGSGANVLTF	TGTGCCAGTAGTATAGGAGGAGGCTCTGGGGCCAACGTCCTGACTTTC
NA	TRBV7-6	NA	TRBJ2-7	CASSLGDGPYEQYF	TGTGCCAGCAGCTTAGGGGACGGGCCCTACGAGCAGTACTTC
NA	TRBV9	once	TRBJ2-2	CASSVVPTGELFF	TGTGCCAGCAGCGTAGTCCCAACCGGGGAGCTGTTTTTT
TRBD1	TRBV5-1	NA	TRBJ2-1	CASSPGQGANNEQFF	TGCGCCAGCAGCCCCGGACAGGGGGCGAACAATGAGCAGTTCTTC